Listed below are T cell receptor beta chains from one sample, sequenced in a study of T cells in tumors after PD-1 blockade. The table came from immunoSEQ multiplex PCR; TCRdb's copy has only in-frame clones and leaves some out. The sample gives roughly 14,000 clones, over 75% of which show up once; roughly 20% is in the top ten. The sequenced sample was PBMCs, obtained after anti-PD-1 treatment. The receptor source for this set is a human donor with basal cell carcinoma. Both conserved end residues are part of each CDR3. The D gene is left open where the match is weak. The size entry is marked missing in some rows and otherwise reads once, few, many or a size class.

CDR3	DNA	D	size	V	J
CASSEALLTSGYEQYF	TGTGCCAGCAGTGAAGCACTACTGACTAGCGGGTACGAGCAGTACTTC	TRBD2	-	TRBV6-1	TRBJ2-7
CASNLSLQGREKLFF	TGTGCCAGCAACCTTTCCCTACAGGGCCGGGAAAAACTGTTTTTT	-	few	TRBV21-1	TRBJ1-4
CASSLLLTRDTQYF	TGTGCCAGCAGCCTTCTACTCACTAGGGATACGCAGTATTTT	-	-	TRBV3-1/TRBV3-2	TRBJ2-3
CASSVHRGLAGEAGELFF	TGTGCCAGCAGTGTACACAGGGGTCTAGCGGGAGAGGCCGGGGAGCTGTTTTTT	TRBD2	-	TRBV25-1	TRBJ2-2
CASSLTLGANVLTF	TGTGCCAGCAGTTTAACTCTCGGGGCCAACGTCCTGACTTTC	-	large	TRBV27	TRBJ2-6
CASREGASTGELFF	TGTGCCAGCAGGGAGGGGGCGAGCACCGGGGAGCTGTTTTTT	-	-	TRBV6-5	TRBJ2-2
CASSQAGLHYNEQFF	TGTGCCAGCAGTCAAGCGGGACTACATTACAATGAGCAGTTCTTC	TRBD2	-	TRBV7-2	TRBJ2-1
CASSSTGAGAFF	TGTGCCAGCAGCTCGACAGGGGCGGGGGCTTTCTTT	TRBD1	few	TRBV7-9	TRBJ1-1
CASTPVRGDEQYF	TGTGCCAGCACCCCAGTCCGGGGGGATGAGCAGTACTTC	TRBD2	-	TRBV6-5	TRBJ2-7
CASSKWFLAGGPHSGDQETQYF	TGTGCCAGCAGCAAATGGTTCCTAGCGGGAGGGCCGCATTCGGGGGACCAAGAGACCCAGTACTTC	-	-	TRBV21-1	TRBJ2-5
CASSLRTSPGELFF	TGTGCCAGTAGTTTACGGACTAGCCCCGGGGAGCTGTTTTTT	TRBD2	-	TRBV19	TRBJ2-2
CASSPRQVRETQYF	TGTGCCAGCAGCCCAAGACAGGTTCGAGAGACCCAGTACTTC	-	-	TRBV11-1	TRBJ2-5
CASSQPGFMNTEAFF	TGTGCCAGCAGCCAACCGGGTTTCATGAACACTGAAGCTTTCTTT	-	-	TRBV3-1/TRBV3-2	TRBJ1-1
CASSLPGADTQYF	TGTGCCAGCAGCTTACCGGGGGCAGATACGCAGTATTTT	-	-	TRBV5-6	TRBJ2-3
CACCDGGGRVGSSYNEQFF	TGTGCCTGCTGTGATGGGGGGGGGCGGGTGGGGAGCTCCTACAATGAGCAGTTCTTC	-	-	TRBV2	TRBJ2-1
CASSPSGGAYEQYF	TGTGCCAGCTCCCCTAGCGGGGGGGCGTACGAGCAGTACTTC	TRBD2	once	TRBV18	TRBJ2-7
CATHTGGAANNEQFF	TGTGCCACCCATACAGGGGGGGCCGCTAACAATGAGCAGTTCTTC	-	-	TRBV6-5	TRBJ2-1
CASSAGSSYEQYF	TGTGCCAGCAGTGCCGGGAGCTCCTACGAGCAGTACTTC	-	once	TRBV2	TRBJ2-7
CASSHGGASEQFF	TGTGCCAGCAGTCACGGGGGGGCGAGTGAGCAGTTCTTC	TRBD2	-	TRBV27	TRBJ2-1
CASSLAREGEQYF	TGTGCCAGCAGCTTAGCTCGGGAGGGCGAGCAGTACTTC	TRBD2	-	TRBV7-9	TRBJ2-7
CASSMTQPPPFVRRNQPQHF	TGTGCCAGTAGTATGACCCAGCCCCCCCCATTCGTTCGACGGAATCAGCCCCAGCATTTT	-	-	TRBV19	TRBJ1-5
CASSASGVSYNEQFF	TGTGCCAGCAGTGCTTCAGGGGTGTCCTACAATGAGCAGTTCTTC	-	once	TRBV2	TRBJ2-1
CASSLDSYSGNTIYF	TGTGCCAGCAGCTTAGACAGCTACTCTGGAAACACCATATATTTT	-	-	TRBV7-2	TRBJ1-3
CATSSGLYGELFF	TGTGCCACCAGCAGCGGACTGTACGGGGAGCTGTTTTTT	-	-	TRBV15	TRBJ2-2
CASSHNLAGNYGEQFF	TGTGCCAGCAGCCATAACCTAGCGGGAAATTATGGTGAGCAGTTCTTC	TRBD2	-	TRBV4-2	TRBJ2-1
CARCDGWAGVGSSYNEQFF	TGTGCCCGCTGTGACGGGTGGGCGGGGGTGGGGAGCTCCTACAATGAGCAGTTCTTC	TRBD2	-	TRBV2	TRBJ2-1
CATGQFNEQYF	TGTGCCACCGGACAGTTTAACGAGCAGTACTTC	-	-	TRBV24-1	TRBJ2-7
CARCYGWAREGSSYNEQFF	TGTGCCCGCTGTTACGGGTGGGCGCGGGAGGGGAGCTCCTACAATGAGCAGTTCTTC	TRBD2	few	TRBV2	TRBJ2-1
CSVRTSQETQYF	TGCAGCGTTCGTACATCTCAAGAGACCCAGTACTTC	-	-	TRBV29-1	TRBJ2-5
CASRSGLVSDTQYF	TGTGCCAGCAGGTCGGGACTAGTTTCAGATACGCAGTATTTT	TRBD2	-	TRBV28	TRBJ2-3
CASSQDRGYEQYF	TGTGCCAGCAGCCAGGACAGGGGCTACGAGCAGTACTTC	TRBD1	-	TRBV3-1/TRBV3-2	TRBJ2-7
CASTYGTGVTGELFF	TGTGCCAGCACCTATGGGACAGGGGTCACCGGGGAGCTGTTTTTT	TRBD1	-	TRBV6-5	TRBJ2-2
CAFRSRPKQETQYF	TGTGCCTTTCGGTCCCGACCGAAACAAGAGACCCAGTACTTC	-	-	TRBV24-1	TRBJ2-5
CATSDPRDEAETQYF	TGTGCCACCAGTGACCCCCGGGATGAAGCAGAGACCCAGTACTTC	-	-	TRBV24-1	TRBJ2-5
CASSLGQISTDTQYF	TGTGCCAGCTCACTAGGACAAATTAGCACAGATACGCAGTATTTT	-	-	TRBV18	TRBJ2-3
CASSPRTSGSGEQFF	TGTGCCAGCAGCCCCCGGACTAGCGGGAGTGGTGAGCAGTTCTTC	TRBD2	-	TRBV7-3	TRBJ2-1
CASSPPSGELFF	TGTGCCAGCTCACCACCCTCCGGGGAGCTGTTTTTT	-	-	TRBV18	TRBJ2-2
CSVEERSSYNEQFF	TGCAGCGTTGAGGAGCGGAGCTCCTACAATGAGCAGTTCTTC	-	-	TRBV29-1	TRBJ2-1
CASSPGQGAVQPQHF	TGCGCCAGCAGCCCGGGACAGGGGGCCGTGCAGCCCCAGCATTTT	TRBD1	-	TRBV4-1	TRBJ1-5
CATSRVGSSNQPQHF	TGTGCCACCAGCAGGGTAGGGAGTAGCAATCAGCCCCAGCATTTT	-	-	TRBV15	TRBJ1-5
CASRAPQATNEKLFF	TGTGCCAGCAGGGCCCCACAGGCAACTAATGAAAAACTGTTTTTT	-	-	TRBV6-4	TRBJ1-4
CASSGYREPDTQYF	TGTGCCAGCAGTGGGTACAGGGAGCCAGATACGCAGTATTTT	-	-	TRBV2	TRBJ2-3
CASSPRTEWGRSEKLFF	TGTGCCAGCAGCCCCCGAACGGAATGGGGGCGAAGTGAAAAACTGTTTTTT	-	-	TRBV7-9	TRBJ1-4